This is a list of T cell receptor beta chains from one sample in a study of blood T cell repertoires in COVID-19. The table came from immunoSEQ multiplex PCR; TCRdb's copy has only in-frame clones and leaves some out. The table has around 250,000 clones, about four fifths seen once; the top ten hold approximately 5.3%. The source material was peripheral blood. These receptors came from a man at least 80 years old with acute or convalescent COVID-19. CDR3s include the opening cysteine and the closing phenylalanine or tryptophan. A D gene is named only where the DNA matches it firmly. Clone size is not always given. Where it is, it says once, few, many or a class for expanded clones.

j_gene | v_gene | abundance | d_gene | CDR3aa | CDR3nt
TRBJ2-1 | TRBV5-1 | NA | NA | CASSLAGQGDNEQFF | TGCGCCAGCAGCTTGGCGGGACAAGGGGACAATGAGCAGTTCTTC
TRBJ1-2 | TRBV2 | few | TRBD1 | CASSGDRPANYGYTF | TGTGCCAGCAGTGGGGACAGACCAGCTAACTATGGCTACACCTTC
TRBJ2-7 | TRBV7-8 | NA | TRBD2 | CASSRGTSGSSSPLEQYF | TGTGCCAGCAGCCGGGGGACTAGCGGGAGTTCTTCCCCTCTCGAGCAGTACTTC
TRBJ2-2 | TRBV29-1 | few | NA | CSVGLQATGELFF | TGCAGCGTGGGGCTCCAAGCCACCGGGGAGCTGTTTTTT
TRBJ2-5 | TRBV11-2 | NA | NA | CASSARGFKGGKETQYF | TGTGCTAGCAGCGCTAGAGGGTTTAAGGGCGGGAAGGAGACCCAGTACTTC
TRBJ2-7 | TRBV6-5 | NA | TRBD2 | CASNLPSGAYEQYF | TGTGCCAGCAACTTACCTAGCGGGGCATACGAGCAGTACTTC
TRBJ1-3 | TRBV11-2 | few | NA | CASSLDGVSGNTIYF | TGTGCCAGCAGCTTGGACGGGGTCTCTGGAAACACCATATATTTT
TRBJ2-1 | TRBV6-5 | NA | NA | CASSYGLLSGDEQFF | TGTGCCAGCAGTTACGGTCTTCTCTCGGGGGATGAGCAGTTCTTC
TRBJ1-2 | TRBV27 | NA | NA | CASKAGSGGYTF | TGTGCCAGCAAGGCGGGCTCGGGGGGCTACACCTTC
TRBJ2-7 | TRBV6-5 | NA | TRBD1 | CASRTTGGRNEQYF | TGTGCCAGCAGGACGACAGGGGGCAGGAACGAGCAGTACTTC
TRBJ2-7 | TRBV6-2/TRBV6-3 | NA | NA | CASTPQIYEQYF | TGTGCCAGCACCCCCCAGATCTACGAGCAGTACTTC
TRBJ1-1 | TRBV18 | NA | TRBD1 | CASSPRDRGTEAFF | TGTGCCAGCTCACCACGGGACAGGGGGACTGAAGCTTTCTTT
TRBJ2-3 | TRBV18 | NA | NA | CASSPSVQGTDTQYF | TGTGCCAGCTCACCATCCGTTCAGGGCACAGATACGCAGTATTTT
TRBJ2-5 | TRBV5-5 | NA | NA | CASSSGPAGETQYF | TGTGCCAGCAGCTCCGGCCCGGCGGGGGAGACCCAGTACTTC
TRBJ2-3 | TRBV7-7 | once | NA | CASSLGLGGTDTQYF | TGTGCCAGCAGCTTAGGTCTAGGGGGCACAGATACGCAGTATTTT
TRBJ1-5 | TRBV7-2 | NA | TRBD1 | CASSPQGSNQPQHF | TGTGCCAGCAGCCCACAGGGGAGCAATCAGCCCCAGCATTTT
TRBJ2-7 | TRBV27 | NA | TRBD2 | CASSPWGGNYEQYF | TGTGCCAGCAGCCCCTGGGGGGGAAACTACGAGCAGTACTTC
TRBJ1-6 | TRBV18 | NA | NA | CASSPLRGSDSPLHF | TGTGCCAGCTCACCACTTAGGGGGTCTGATTCACCCCTCCACTTT
TRBJ2-2 | TRBV27 | few | NA | CASGRGNTGELFF | TGTGCCAGCGGTCGGGGGAACACCGGGGAGCTGTTTTTT
TRBJ2-7 | TRBV15 | NA | NA | CATSSDYSYEQYF | TGTGCCACCAGCAGCGACTACTCCTACGAGCAGTACTTC
TRBJ2-1 | TRBV20-1 | NA | TRBD2 | CSASRTSGHNEQFF | TGCAGTGCTAGTAGGACTAGCGGTCACAATGAGCAGTTCTTC
TRBJ1-2 | TRBV4-1 | many | TRBD1 | CASSQDPGGTVDGYTF | TGCGCCAGCAGCCAAGATCCGGGCGGGACAGTCGACGGCTACACCTTC
TRBJ2-3 | TRBV5-1 | NA | NA | CASSLGWRASADTQYF | TGCGCCAGCAGCTTGGGCTGGAGGGCGAGCGCAGATACGCAGTATTTT
TRBJ2-1 | TRBV5-1 | NA | NA | CASSQGQTRSRDDNEQFF | TGCGCCAGCAGCCAAGGGCAGACGAGGTCCCGGGATGACAATGAGCAGTTCTTC
TRBJ1-4 | TRBV19 | NA | NA | CASSTRTGDNEKLFF | TGTGCCAGTAGTACACGGACGGGAGATAATGAAAAACTGTTTTTT
TRBJ1-6 | TRBV5-1 | few | TRBD1 | CASSAGQGDNSPLHF | TGCGCCAGCAGCGCTGGACAGGGAGATAATTCACCCCTCCACTTT
TRBJ2-4 | TRBV5-8 | NA | NA | CASSPTGARNIQYF | TGTGCCAGCAGCCCCACAGGCGCTAGGAACATTCAGTACTTC
TRBJ2-1 | TRBV28 | NA | NA | CASGQVLDNEQFF | TGTGCCAGCGGCCAGGTCCTCGACAATGAGCAGTTCTTC
TRBJ2-1 | TRBV7-2 | NA | TRBD2 | CASSLSGRPGNEQFF | TGTGCCAGCAGCTTATCCGGGAGGCCGGGGAATGAGCAGTTCTTC
TRBJ2-7 | TRBV18 | few | NA | CASSPRGGDEQYF | TGTGCCAGCTCCCCAAGGGGGGGAGACGAGCAGTACTTC
TRBJ2-7 | TRBV28 | NA | TRBD2 | CASSSPGTSYEQYF | TGTGCCAGCAGTTCCCCTGGGACTAGCTACGAGCAGTACTTC
TRBJ2-1 | TRBV11-1 | NA | TRBD2 | CASSEHGGGSIF | TGTGCCAGCAGCGAGCATGGCGGGGGGTCCATCTTC